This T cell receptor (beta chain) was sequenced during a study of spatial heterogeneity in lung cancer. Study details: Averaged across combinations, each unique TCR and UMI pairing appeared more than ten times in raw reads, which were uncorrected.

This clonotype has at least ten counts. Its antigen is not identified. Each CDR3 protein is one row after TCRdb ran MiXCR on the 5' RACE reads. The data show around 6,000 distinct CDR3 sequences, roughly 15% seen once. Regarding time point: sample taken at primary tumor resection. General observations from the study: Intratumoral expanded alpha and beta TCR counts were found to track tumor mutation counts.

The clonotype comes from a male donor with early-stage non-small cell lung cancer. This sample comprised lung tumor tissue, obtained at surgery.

For the CDR3, the DNA is TGTGCCAGCTCACCTGCTAGCGGGGGGCTGGAGACCCAGTACTTC. Residues: CASSPASGGLETQYF. This rearrangement joins TRBV18 to TRBJ2-5, with 11 bases fitting TRBD2. The V gene end was trimmed by 3 bases and the J gene end by 5 bases; junction bases not matched to a gene: 5. Looked up from germline, CDR1 is KGHSH and CDR2 is LQKENI. The CDR3 is 15 amino acids.